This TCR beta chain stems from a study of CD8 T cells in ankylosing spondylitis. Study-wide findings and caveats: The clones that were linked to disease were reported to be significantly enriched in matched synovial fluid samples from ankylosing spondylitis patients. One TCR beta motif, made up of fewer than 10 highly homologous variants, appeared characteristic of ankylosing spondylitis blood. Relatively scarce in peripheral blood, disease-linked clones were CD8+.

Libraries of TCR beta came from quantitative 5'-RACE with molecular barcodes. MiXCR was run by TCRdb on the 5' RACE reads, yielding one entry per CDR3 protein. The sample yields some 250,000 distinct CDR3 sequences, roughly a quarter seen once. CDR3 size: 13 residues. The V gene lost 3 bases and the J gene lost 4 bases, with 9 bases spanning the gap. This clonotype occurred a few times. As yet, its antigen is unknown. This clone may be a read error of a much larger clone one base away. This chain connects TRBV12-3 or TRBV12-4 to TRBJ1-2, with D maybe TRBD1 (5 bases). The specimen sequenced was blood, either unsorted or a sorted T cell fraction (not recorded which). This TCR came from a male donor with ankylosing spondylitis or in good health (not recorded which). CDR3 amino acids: CASSLGVGYGYTF. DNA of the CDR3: TGTGCCAGCAGTTTGGGGGTTGGCTATGGCTACACCTTC.